Detailed here is one TCR beta chain. Its antigen is not known. One end of the junction varies from germline; a read error may be responsible. This sample was taken from a study of post-analysis software for immune sequencing data. Findings and caveats of the study: Normalized Chao1 diversity was significantly lower in multiple sclerosis patients than in controls. The five TRBV segments detected at higher frequency in patients than in controls included TRBV5-6, TRBV5-1 and TRBV20-1.

Presence of unique molecular identifiers characterized the TCR beta cDNA libraries. TCRdb passed the PCR reads through MiXCR, listing each CDR3 protein once. This table has more than 450,000 distinct CDR3 sequences, roughly two fifths appearing once. CDR1 is PRHDT and CDR2 is FYEKMQ in the germline V gene (reference sequence). This CDR3 is 17 amino acids long. This sequence originates from a girl between 10 and 17 years old with multiple sclerosis. Material: blood. The chain carries TRBV13 and TRBJ2-1, with D possibly being TRBD1 or TRBD2 (5 bases each). This CDR3 reads CAGSAELGDGRLNEQFF. The CDR3, as DNA: TGTGCCGGCAGCGCTGAGCTTGGGGACGGGCGACTCAATGAGCAGTTCTTC.